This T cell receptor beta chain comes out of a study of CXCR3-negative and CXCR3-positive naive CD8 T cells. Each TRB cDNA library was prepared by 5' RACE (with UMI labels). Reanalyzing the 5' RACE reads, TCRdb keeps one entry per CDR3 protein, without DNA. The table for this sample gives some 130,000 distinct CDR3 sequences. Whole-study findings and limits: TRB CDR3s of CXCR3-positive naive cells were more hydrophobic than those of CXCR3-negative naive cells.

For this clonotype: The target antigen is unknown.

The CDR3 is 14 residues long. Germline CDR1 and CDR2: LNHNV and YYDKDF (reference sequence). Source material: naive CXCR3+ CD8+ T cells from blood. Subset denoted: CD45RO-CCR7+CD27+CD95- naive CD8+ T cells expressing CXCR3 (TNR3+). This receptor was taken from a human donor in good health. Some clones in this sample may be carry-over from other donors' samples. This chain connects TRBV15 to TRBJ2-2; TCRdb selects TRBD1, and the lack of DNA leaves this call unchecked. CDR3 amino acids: CATSSKGEPGELFF.